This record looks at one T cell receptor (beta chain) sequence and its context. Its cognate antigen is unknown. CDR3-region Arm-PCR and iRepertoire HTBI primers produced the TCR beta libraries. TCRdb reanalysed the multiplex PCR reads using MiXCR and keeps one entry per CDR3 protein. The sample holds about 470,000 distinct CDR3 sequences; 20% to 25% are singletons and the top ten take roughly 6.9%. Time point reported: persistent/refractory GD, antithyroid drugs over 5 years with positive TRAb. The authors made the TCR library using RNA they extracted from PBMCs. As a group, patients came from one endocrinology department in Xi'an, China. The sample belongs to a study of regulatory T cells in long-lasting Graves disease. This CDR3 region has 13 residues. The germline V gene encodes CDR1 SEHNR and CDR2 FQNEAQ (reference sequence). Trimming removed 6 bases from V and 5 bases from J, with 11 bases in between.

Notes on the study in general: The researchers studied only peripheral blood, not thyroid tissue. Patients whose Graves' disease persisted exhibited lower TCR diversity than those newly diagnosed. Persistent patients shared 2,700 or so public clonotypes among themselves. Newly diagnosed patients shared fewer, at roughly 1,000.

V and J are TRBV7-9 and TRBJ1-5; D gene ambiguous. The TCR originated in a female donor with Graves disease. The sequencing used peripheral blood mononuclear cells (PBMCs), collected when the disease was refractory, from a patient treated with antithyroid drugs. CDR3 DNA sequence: TGTGCCAGCAGTAAGGACGGCGATCAGCCCCAGCATTTT. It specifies CASSKDGDQPQHF.